The 7 T cell receptor beta chains below were found in one sample sequenced in a study of blood T cell repertoires in COVID-19. Here immunoSEQ multiplex PCR was the method, and the copy in TCRdb shows in-frame clones only, minus some. The sample holds 200,000 to 250,000 clones, roughly 90% seen once. Sample: PBMCs or T cells enriched from blood (not recorded which). These TCRs come from a woman younger than 45 with acute COVID-19.

The chain combines TRBV4-1 with TRBJ2-3, with D unresolved. The V gene's germline CDR1 is MGHRA and CDR2 YSYEKL. Trimming left V 0 bases short and J 0 bases short, with 7 bases between. The CDR3 runs 15 residues. CDR3 protein: CASSQDKRSTDTQYF. The CDR3 DNA is TGCGCCAGCAGCCAAGATAAGCGTAGCACAGATACGCAGTATTTT.

The gene calls are TRBV7-9 and TRBJ2-1, with 7 bases fitting TRBD2. The CDR3 loop spans 16 amino acids. In germline, CDR1 is SEHNR, CDR2 FQNEAQ (reference sequence). V shed 5 bases, J shed 7 bases, and the junction held 14 bases outside the gene matches. CDR3 nucleotide sequence: TGTGCCAGCAGCCTCTTAGGGAGTAGCGGGCGGAATGAGCAGTTCTTC. Protein sequence: CASSLLGSSGRNEQFF.

This sequence joins TRBV6-5 and TRBJ1-1; D unclear. This CDR3 is built from 12 residues. Trimming pared 8 bases from V and 5 bases from J, leaving 12 bases between. Germline values: CDR1 MNHEY, CDR2 SVGAGI. The CDR3 reads CASGPGWTEAFF. The CDR3 DNA follows: TGTGCCAGCGGACCGGGGTGGACTGAAGCTTTCTTT.

V and J are TRBV29-1 and TRBJ1-1, with D maybe TRBD1 (6 bases). The CDR3 consists of 13 residues. V was trimmed by 4 bases and J by 1 base, leaving 10 bases between them. Germline V gives CDR1 SQVTM, CDR2 ANQGSEA. CDR3 DNA sequence: TGCAGCGTTGTACCCAGGGGGAACACTGAAGCTTTCTTT. Translation gives CSVVPRGNTEAFF.

This chain links TRBV4-1 with TRBJ1-5; 8 nucleotides line up with TRBD1. The germline CDR1 and CDR2 sequences are MGHRA and YSYEKL. The V segment lost 4 bases and the J segment 5 bases; nucleotides outside the gene matches: 7. The CDR3 consists of 15 residues. Written as DNA, the CDR3 is TGCGCCAGCAGCCTTAGGGGACAGGTAGATCAGCCCCAGCATTTT. Its protein is CASSLRGQVDQPQHF.

This chain joins TRBV2 and TRBJ1-5; D remains unclear. Trimming removed 1 base from V and 1 base from J, with 8 bases in between. The CDR3 totals 15 residues. The V gene's germline CDR1 is SNHLY and CDR2 FYNNEI. The CDR3 reads CASSEGGGSNQPQHF. The CDR3 nucleotides are TGTGCCAGCAGTGAAGGGGGAGGAAGCAATCAGCCCCAGCATTTT.

V gene TRBV6-5 combines with J gene TRBJ2-1; possibly TRBD2 for D (6 bases). Trimming took 7 bases from V and 12 from J, leaving 16 bases between them. The CDR3 is made up of 12 amino acids. Germline V gene data show CDR1 as MNHEY and CDR2 as SVGAGI. As DNA, the CDR3 is TGTGCCAGCAAAACCCTGATGGGGGGGCAGTTCTTC. Residues: CASKTLMGGQFF.